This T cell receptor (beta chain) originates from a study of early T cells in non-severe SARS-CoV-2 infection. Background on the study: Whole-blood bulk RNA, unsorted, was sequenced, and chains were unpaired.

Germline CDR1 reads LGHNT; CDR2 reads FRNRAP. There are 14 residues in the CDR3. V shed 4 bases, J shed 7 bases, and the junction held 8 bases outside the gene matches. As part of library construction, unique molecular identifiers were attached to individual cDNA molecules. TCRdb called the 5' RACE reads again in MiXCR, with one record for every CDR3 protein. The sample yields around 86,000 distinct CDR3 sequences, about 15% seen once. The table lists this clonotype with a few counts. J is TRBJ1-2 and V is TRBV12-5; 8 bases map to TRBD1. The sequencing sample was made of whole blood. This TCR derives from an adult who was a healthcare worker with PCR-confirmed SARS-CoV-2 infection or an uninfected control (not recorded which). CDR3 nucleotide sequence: TGTGCTAGTGGTTCCAGACAGGGGAAACGTGGCTACACCTTC. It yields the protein CASGSRQGKRGYTF.